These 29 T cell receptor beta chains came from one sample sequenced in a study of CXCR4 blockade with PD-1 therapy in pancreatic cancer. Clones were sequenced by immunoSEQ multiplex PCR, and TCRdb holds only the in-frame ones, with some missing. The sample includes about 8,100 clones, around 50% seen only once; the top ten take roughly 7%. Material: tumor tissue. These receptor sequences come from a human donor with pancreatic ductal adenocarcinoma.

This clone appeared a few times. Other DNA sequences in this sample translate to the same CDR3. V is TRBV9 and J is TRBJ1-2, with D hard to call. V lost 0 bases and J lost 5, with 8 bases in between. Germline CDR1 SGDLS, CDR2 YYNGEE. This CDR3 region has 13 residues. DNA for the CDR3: TGTGCCAGCAGCGTAGTAGGAGGTTATGGCTACACCTTC. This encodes CASSVVGGYGYTF.

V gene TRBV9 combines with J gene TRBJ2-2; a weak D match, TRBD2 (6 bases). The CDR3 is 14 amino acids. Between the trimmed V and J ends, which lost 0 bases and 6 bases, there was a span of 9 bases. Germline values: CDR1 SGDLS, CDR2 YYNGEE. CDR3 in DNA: TGTGCCAGCAGCGTAGGCGGCGGGGCCGGGGAGCTGTTTTTT. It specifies CASSVGGGAGELFF.

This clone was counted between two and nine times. The CDR3 coding sequence is TGTGCCAGTAGTATGAGGTTGAACACTGAAGCTTTCTTT. Protein sequence: CASSMRLNTEAFF. J is TRBJ1-1 and V is TRBV19; no firm D call. V was shortened by 3 bases and J by 0 bases, with 5 bases between the two germline ends. This CDR3 is 13 amino acids long. Germline V CDR1 and CDR2: LNHDA, SQIVND (reference sequence).

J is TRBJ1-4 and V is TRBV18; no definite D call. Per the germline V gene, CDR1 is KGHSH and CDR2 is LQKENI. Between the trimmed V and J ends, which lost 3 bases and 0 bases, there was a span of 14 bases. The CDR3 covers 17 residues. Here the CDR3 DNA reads TGTGCCAGCTCACCTGCCGGCACCCGTGCAACTAATGAAAAACTGTTTTTT. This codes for CASSPAGTRATNEKLFF.

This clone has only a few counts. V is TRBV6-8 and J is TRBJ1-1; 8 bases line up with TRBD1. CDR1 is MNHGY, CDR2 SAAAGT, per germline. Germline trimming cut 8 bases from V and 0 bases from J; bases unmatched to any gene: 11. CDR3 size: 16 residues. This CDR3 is CASGRIRTGMNTEAFF. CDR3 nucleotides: TGTGCCAGCGGACGAATTAGGACAGGGATGAACACTGAAGCTTTCTTT.

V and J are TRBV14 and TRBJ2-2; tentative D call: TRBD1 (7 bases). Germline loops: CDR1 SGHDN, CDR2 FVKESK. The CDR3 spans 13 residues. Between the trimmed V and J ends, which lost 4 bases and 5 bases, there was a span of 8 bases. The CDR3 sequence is CASSPGGTGELFF. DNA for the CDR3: TGTGCCAGCAGCCCAGGGGGGACCGGGGAGCTGTTTTTT. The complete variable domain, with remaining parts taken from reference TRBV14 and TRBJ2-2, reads EAGVTQFPSHSVIEKGQTVTLRCDPISGHDNLYWYRRVMGKEIKFLLHFVKESKQDESGMPNNRFLAERTGGTYSTLKVQPAELEDSGVYFCASSPGGTGELFFGEGSRLTVL.

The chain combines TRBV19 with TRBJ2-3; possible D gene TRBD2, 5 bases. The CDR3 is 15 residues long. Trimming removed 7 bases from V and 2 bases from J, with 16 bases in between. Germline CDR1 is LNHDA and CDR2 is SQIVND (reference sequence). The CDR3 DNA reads TGTGCCAGTAATCCCGGGAACTCTCCCACAGATACGCAGTATTTT. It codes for CASNPGNSPTDTQYF.

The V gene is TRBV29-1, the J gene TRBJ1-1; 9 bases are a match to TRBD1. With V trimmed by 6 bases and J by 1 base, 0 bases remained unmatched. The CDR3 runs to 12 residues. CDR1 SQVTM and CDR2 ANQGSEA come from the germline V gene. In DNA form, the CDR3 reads TGCAGCGTGGGACAGGGGAACACTGAAGCTTTCTTT. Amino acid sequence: CSVGQGNTEAFF.

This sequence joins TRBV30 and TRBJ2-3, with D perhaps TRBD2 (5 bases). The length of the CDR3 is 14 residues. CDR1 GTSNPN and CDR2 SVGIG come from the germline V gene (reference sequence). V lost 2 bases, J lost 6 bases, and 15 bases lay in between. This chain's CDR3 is CAWSPGLGDDTQYF. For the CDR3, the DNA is TGTGCCTGGAGTCCGGGGTTGGGAGATGATACGCAGTATTTT.

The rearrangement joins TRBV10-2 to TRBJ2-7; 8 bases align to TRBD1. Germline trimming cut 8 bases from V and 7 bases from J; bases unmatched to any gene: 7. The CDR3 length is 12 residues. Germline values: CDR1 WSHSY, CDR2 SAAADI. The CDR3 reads CASGTGMWEQYF. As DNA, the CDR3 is TGCGCCAGCGGGACAGGAATGTGGGAGCAGTACTTC.

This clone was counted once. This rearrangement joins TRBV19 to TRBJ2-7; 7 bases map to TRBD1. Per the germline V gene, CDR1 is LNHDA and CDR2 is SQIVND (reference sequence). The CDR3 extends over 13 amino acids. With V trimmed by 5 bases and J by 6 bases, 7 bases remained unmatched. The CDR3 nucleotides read TGTGCCAGTAGTTTCCAGGGGGTTGGCGAGCAGTACTTC. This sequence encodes CASSFQGVGEQYF.

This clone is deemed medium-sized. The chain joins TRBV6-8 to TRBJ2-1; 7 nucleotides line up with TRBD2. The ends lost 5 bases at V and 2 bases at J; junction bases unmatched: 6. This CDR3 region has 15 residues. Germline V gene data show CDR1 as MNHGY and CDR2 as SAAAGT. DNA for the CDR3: TGTGCCAGCAGTGAGGAAGCGGGGACCTACAATGAGCAGTTCTTC. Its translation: CASSEEAGTYNEQFF.

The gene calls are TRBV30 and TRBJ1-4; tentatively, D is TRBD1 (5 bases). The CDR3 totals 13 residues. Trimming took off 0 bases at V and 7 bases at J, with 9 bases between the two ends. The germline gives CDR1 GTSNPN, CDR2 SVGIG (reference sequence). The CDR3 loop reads CAWSVKGTEKLFF. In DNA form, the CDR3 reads TGTGCCTGGAGTGTAAAGGGGACTGAAAAACTGTTTTTT.

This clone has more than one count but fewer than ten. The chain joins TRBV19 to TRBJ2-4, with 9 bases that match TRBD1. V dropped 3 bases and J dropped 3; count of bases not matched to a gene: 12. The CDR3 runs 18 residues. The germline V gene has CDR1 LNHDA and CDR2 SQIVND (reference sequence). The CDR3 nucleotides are TGTGCCAGTAGTATCCTGGTCACAGGGGGCTTCGGCAAAAACATTCAGTACTTC. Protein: CASSILVTGGFGKNIQYF.

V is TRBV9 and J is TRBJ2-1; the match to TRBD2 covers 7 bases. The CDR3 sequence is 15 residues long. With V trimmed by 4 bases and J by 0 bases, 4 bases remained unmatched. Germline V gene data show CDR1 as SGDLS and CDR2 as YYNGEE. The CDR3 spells CASSSSGDSYNEQFF. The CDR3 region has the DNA TGTGCCAGCAGCTCGAGCGGGGACTCCTACAATGAGCAGTTCTTC.

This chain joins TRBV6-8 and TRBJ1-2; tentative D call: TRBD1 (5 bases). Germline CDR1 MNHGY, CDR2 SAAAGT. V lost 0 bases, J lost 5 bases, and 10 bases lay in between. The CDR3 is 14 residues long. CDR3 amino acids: CASSYSGRVYGYTF. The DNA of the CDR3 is TGTGCCAGCAGTTACTCGGGCAGGGTATATGGCTACACCTTC.

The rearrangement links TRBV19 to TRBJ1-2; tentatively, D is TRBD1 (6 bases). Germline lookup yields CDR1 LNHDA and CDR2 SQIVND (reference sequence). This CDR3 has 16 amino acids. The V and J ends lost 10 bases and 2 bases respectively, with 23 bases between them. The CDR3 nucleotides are TGTGCCACCACCAGGGGTACAGGGACCTCAAACTATGGCTACACCTTC. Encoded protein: CATTRGTGTSNYGYTF.

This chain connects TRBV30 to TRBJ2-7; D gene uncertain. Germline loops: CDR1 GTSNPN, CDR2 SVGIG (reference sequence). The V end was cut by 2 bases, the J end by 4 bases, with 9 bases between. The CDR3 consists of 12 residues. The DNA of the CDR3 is TGTGCCTGGAGTCTGGAGCTATACGAGCAGTACTTC. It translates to CAWSLELYEQYF.

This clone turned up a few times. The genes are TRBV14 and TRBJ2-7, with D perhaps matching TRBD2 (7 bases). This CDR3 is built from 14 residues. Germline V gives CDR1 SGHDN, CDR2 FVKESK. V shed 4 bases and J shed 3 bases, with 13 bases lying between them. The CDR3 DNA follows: TGTGCCAGCAGCCTCAGGGGAGGGGTCTACGAGCAGTACTTC. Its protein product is CASSLRGGVYEQYF. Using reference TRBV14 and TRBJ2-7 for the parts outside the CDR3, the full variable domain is EAGVTQFPSHSVIEKGQTVTLRCDPISGHDNLYWYRRVMGKEIKFLLHFVKESKQDESGMPNNRFLAERTGGTYSTLKVQPAELEDSGVYFCASSLRGGVYEQYFGPGTRLTVT.

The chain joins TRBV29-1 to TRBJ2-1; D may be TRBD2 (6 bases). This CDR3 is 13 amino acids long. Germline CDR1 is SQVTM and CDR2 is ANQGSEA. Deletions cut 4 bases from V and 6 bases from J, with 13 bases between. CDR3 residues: CSVGAGTLNEQFF. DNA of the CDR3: TGCAGCGTTGGTGCGGGAACCCTCAATGAGCAGTTCTTC.

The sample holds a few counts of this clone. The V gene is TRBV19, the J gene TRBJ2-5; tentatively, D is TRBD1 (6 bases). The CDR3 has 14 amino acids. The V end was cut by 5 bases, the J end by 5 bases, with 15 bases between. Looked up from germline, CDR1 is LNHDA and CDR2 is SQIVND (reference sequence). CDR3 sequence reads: CASSVTGIRETQYF. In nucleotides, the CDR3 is TGTGCCAGTAGTGTAACAGGGATCCGGGAGACCCAGTACTTC.

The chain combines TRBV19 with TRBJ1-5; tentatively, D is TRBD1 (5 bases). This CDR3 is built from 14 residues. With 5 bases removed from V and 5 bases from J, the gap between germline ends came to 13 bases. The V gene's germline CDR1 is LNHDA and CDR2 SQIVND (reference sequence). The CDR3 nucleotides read TGTGCCAGTAGTCCCCCATGGGGGGATCAGCCCCAGCATTTT. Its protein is CASSPPWGDQPQHF.

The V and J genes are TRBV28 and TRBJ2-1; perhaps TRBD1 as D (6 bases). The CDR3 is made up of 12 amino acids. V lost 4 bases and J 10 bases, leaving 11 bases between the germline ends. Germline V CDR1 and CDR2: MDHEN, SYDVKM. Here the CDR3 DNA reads TGTGCCAGCAGTTCCCCCCAGGGGGAGCAGTTCTTC. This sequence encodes CASSSPQGEQFF. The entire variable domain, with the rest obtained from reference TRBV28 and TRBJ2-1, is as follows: DVKVTQSSRYLVKRTGEKVFLECVQDMDHENMFWYRQDPGLGLRLIYFSYDVKMKEKGDIPEGYSVSREKKERFSLILESASTNQTSMYLCASSSPQGEQFFGPGTRLTVL.

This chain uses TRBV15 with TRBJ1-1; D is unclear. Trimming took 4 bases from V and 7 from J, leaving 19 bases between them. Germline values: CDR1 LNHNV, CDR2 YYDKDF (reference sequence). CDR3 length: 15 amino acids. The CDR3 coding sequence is TGTGCCACCAGCACCCTAGGCGGCCGAGGCCGTGAAGCTTTCTTT. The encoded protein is CATSTLGGRGREAFF.

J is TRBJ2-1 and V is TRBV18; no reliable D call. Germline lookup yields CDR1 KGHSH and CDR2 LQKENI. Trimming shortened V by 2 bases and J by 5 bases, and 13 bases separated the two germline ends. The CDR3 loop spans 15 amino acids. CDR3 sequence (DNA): TGTGCCAGCTCACCATCTCAACGGGTCAACAATGAGCAGTTCTTC. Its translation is CASSPSQRVNNEQFF.

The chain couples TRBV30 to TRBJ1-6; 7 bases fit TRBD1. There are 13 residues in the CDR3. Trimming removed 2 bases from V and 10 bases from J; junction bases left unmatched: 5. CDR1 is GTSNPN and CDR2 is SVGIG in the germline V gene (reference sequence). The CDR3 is CAWSRQGGSPLHF. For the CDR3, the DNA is TGTGCCTGGAGTAGACAGGGCGGATCACCCCTCCACTTT.

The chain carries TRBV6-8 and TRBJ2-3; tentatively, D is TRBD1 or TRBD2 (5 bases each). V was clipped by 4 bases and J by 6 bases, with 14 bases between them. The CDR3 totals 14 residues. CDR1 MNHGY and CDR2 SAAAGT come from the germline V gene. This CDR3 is CASSSGTSWDTQYF. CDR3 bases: TGTGCCAGCAGTTCCGGGACCTCCTGGGATACGCAGTATTTT.

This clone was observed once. The CDR3 spells CASSSPTSSYNEQFF. As DNA, the CDR3 is TGCGCCAGCAGCTCTCCGACGAGCTCCTACAATGAGCAGTTCTTC. The V call is TRBV5-1, the J call TRBJ2-1; D ambiguous. The CDR3 has 15 residues. Germline CDR1 and CDR2: SGHRS and YFSETQ. V was clipped by 3 bases and J by 0 bases, with 10 bases between them.

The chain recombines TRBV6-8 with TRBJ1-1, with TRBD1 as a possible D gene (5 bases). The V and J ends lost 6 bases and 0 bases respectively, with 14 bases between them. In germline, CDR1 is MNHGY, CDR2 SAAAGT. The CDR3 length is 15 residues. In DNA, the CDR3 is TGTGCCAGCAGGCCAGGGTCTAGGGTGAACACTGAAGCTTTCTTT. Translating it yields CASRPGSRVNTEAFF.